A single sample gave rise to the 31 T cell receptor beta chains below, sequenced in a study of cytomegalovirus exposure and HLA in healthy donors. In the PCR, 60 Vbeta and 13 Jbeta primers were used. TCRdb's copy holds only in-frame clones and misses some; the assay was immunoSEQ multiplex PCR. The repertoire has some 200,000 clones, 12% of them found once; the top ten carry over 6.5%. The specimen sequenced was PBMCs. These receptors all come from a man aged 45-65 years in good health and CMV-seropositive.

This chain uses TRBV19 with TRBJ2-4, with D possibly being TRBD2 (5 bases). The germline V gene encodes CDR1 LNHDA and CDR2 SQIVND (reference sequence). V was trimmed by 5 bases and J by 7 bases, leaving 15 bases between them. CDR3 size: 14 residues. The CDR3 DNA is TGTGCCAGTAGTCGTGAGGGCCCTTCGAACATTCAGTACTTC. It specifies CASSREGPSNIQYF. Combining the CDR3 with reference TRBV19 and TRBJ2-4 gives the whole variable domain DGGITQSPKYLFRKEGQNVTLSCEQNLNHDAMYWYRQDPGQGLRLIYYSQIVNDFQKGDIAEGYSVSREKKESFPLTVTSAQKNPTAFYLCASSREGPSNIQYFGAGTRLSVL.

V is TRBV7-9 and J is TRBJ2-1, with a possible D match to TRBD1 (5 bases). The CDR3 spans 15 residues. Trimming removed 0 bases from V and 9 bases from J, with 15 bases in between. Germline loops: CDR1 SEHNR, CDR2 FQNEAQ (reference sequence). CDR3 bases: TGTGCCAGCAGCTTAGCTGCAGCCAGGGTCACTGAGCAGTTCTTC. Its translation: CASSLAAARVTEQFF.

This chain uses TRBV19 with TRBJ2-5, with 7 nucleotides matching TRBD1. The germline V gene encodes CDR1 LNHDA and CDR2 SQIVND (reference sequence). This CDR3 is 16 amino acids long. Unmatched junction bases numbered 12, after V lost 4 bases and J lost 4 bases. CDR3 nucleotides: TGTGCCAGTAGTAAAGCCACCCGCCGGACAGGAGAGACCCAGTACTTC. Amino acid sequence: CASSKATRRTGETQYF.

The genes are TRBV10-3 and TRBJ1-5; D remains ambiguous. CDR1 is ENHRY, CDR2 SYGVKD, per germline. This CDR3 comprises 15 residues. Trimming removed 8 bases from V and 1 base from J, with 15 bases in between. The CDR3 DNA follows: TGTGCCATCGCTCCCTCCACCAGGAGCAATCAGCCCCAGCATTTT. Translating gives CAIAPSTRSNQPQHF.

This clone was counted only a few times. V is TRBV11-3 and J is TRBJ1-1, with D possibly matching TRBD1 (5 bases). V lost 5 bases, J lost 1 base, and 11 bases lay in between. In germline, CDR1 is SGHNT, CDR2 YENEEA. The CDR3 is made up of 14 amino acids. The CDR3 sequence is CASSQGQANTEAFF. The CDR3 DNA follows: TGTGCCAGCAGCCAAGGACAAGCGAACACTGAAGCTTTCTTT.

This clone was counted a few times. The chain couples TRBV18 to TRBJ2-3, with D perhaps matching TRBD2 (5 bases). Trimming stripped 3 bases from V and 6 bases from J, with 10 bases between. The germline V gene has CDR1 KGHSH and CDR2 LQKENI. CDR3 length: 13 amino acids. The CDR3 region has the DNA TGTGCCAGCTCACCCTCCAGAGGGGATACGCAGTATTTT. Translation: CASSPSRGDTQYF.

With respect to this clone: Sequence at one end of the junction differs from germline and may be a read error. This chain joins TRBV6-1 and TRBJ2-3, with 12 bases identical to TRBD1. The CDR3 is made up of 16 amino acids. Germline loops: CDR1 MNHNS, CDR2 SASEGT. CDR3 amino acids: CASSERDRGRADTQYF. CDR3 coding DNA: TGTGCCAGCAGTGAAAGGGACAGGGGGCGGGCAGACACGCAGTATTTT.

This chain joins TRBV30 and TRBJ1-6; tentative D call: TRBD1 (6 bases). This CDR3 region has 14 residues. The V and J ends lost 4 bases and 9 bases respectively, with 16 bases between them. Germline assignment: CDR1 GTSNPN and CDR2 SVGIG (reference sequence). CDR3 region: CAWNGQGNTSPLHF. The CDR3 coding sequence is TGTGCCTGGAACGGGCAGGGGAATACTTCACCCCTCCACTTT.

This clone has just a few counts. J is TRBJ1-6 and V is TRBV28; no clear D. There are 14 residues in the CDR3. Deletions cut 3 bases from V and 6 bases from J, with 9 bases between. The germline V gene has CDR1 MDHEN and CDR2 SYDVKM. DNA for the CDR3: TGTGCCAGCAGTTTTGTTAGAAGTAATTCACCCCTCCACTTT. This codes for CASSFVRSNSPLHF.

The chain employs TRBV7-9 and TRBJ1-1; no reliable D call. CDR1 and CDR2 (germline): SEHNR, FQNEAQ (reference sequence). The V and J ends lost 5 bases and 2 bases respectively, with 9 bases between them. The length of the CDR3 is 13 residues. The CDR3 region has the DNA TGTGCCAGCAGCCAGACGGGTAACACTGAAGCTTTCTTT. Amino acid sequence: CASSQTGNTEAFF. The full variable domain, its missing parts supplied by reference TRBV7-9 and TRBJ1-1, is DTGVSQNPRHKITKRGQNVTFRCDPISEHNRLYWYRQTLGQGPEFLTYFQNEAQLEKSRLLSDRFSAERPKGSFSTLEIQRTEQGDSAMYLCASSQTGNTEAFFGQGTRLTVV.

This clone was seen a few times. CDR3 sequence: CASSAPSSSYNSPLHF. CDR3 DNA sequence: TGTGCCAGCAGCGCACCGTCGAGCTCCTATAATTCACCCCTCCACTTT. The chain is built from TRBV9 and TRBJ1-6; D gene uncertain. In germline, CDR1 is SGDLS, CDR2 YYNGEE. The CDR3 contains 16 residues. The ends were cut back, 3 bases at V and 0 bases at J, with 10 bases in the middle.

This clone was counted only a few times. This chain joins TRBV7-8 and TRBJ1-1, with 10 bases fitting TRBD1. The germline V gene encodes CDR1 SGHVS and CDR2 FQNEAQ. The junction had 12 bases not matched to a gene; V was cut back by 5 bases and J by 6 bases. The CDR3 is 16 residues long. The CDR3 DNA reads TGTGCCAGCAGCCCGAGACAGGGGGCGAGGATGGCTGAAGCTTTCTTT. Amino acid sequence: CASSPRQGARMAEAFF.

J is TRBJ2-3 and V is TRBV9; D may be TRBD2 (7 bases). V dropped 0 bases and J dropped 1 base, with 15 bases sitting between them. The CDR3 runs to 17 residues. The germline V gene encodes CDR1 SGDLS and CDR2 YYNGEE. The CDR3 region has the DNA TGTGCCAGCAGCGTAGAGGGGGGGCAAATCGGCACAGATACGCAGTATTTT. Its translation is CASSVEGGQIGTDTQYF.

This clone was counted only a few times. This chain connects TRBV28 to TRBJ2-5; 8 bases are shared with TRBD2. The V gene's germline CDR1 is MDHEN and CDR2 SYDVKM. The CDR3 runs 18 residues. The junction had 21 bases not matched to a gene; V was cut back by 7 bases and J by 5 bases. This CDR3 is CASTTMGGAGVLRETQYF. The CDR3 DNA reads TGTGCCAGCACCACCATGGGCGGAGCGGGGGTCCTGCGTGAGACCCAGTACTTC.

The CDR3 DNA reads TGTGCCAGCAGCTTATCCAGGGGGCAGTTCGGCTACACCTTC. Amino acids: CASSLSRGQFGYTF. The chain employs TRBV7-2 and TRBJ1-2; 8 bases line up with TRBD1. Per the germline V gene, CDR1 is SGHTA and CDR2 is FQGNSA. The CDR3 consists of 14 residues. Trimming cost V 2 bases and J 8 bases; bases outside gene matches: 7.

The gene calls are TRBV6-6 and TRBJ1-5, with a tentative D call TRBD1 (5 bases). Germline CDR1 is MNHNY and CDR2 is SVGAGI (reference sequence). The CDR3 covers 13 residues. Trimming took off 2 bases at V and 7 bases at J, with 9 bases between the two ends. As DNA, the CDR3 is TGTGCCAGCAGTTACGTGGGGGGGCAGCCCCAGCATTTT. The encoded protein is CASSYVGGQPQHF.

This clone was picked up a small number of times. The J gene is TRBJ1-2, the V gene TRBV29-1; no reliable D call. From germline, CDR1 is SQVTM and CDR2 ANQGSEA. The CDR3 consists of 16 residues. The ends were cut back, 5 bases at V and 4 bases at J, with 23 bases in the middle. The CDR3 is CSVQAGEAKSGYGYTF. In DNA, the CDR3 is TGCAGCGTTCAAGCCGGGGAGGCAAAGAGCGGCTATGGCTACACCTTC.

There are a few counts of this clone. The rearrangement joins TRBV7-9 to TRBJ1-2; D not resolved. The CDR3 has 14 residues. The germline V gene encodes CDR1 SEHNR and CDR2 FQNEAQ (reference sequence). V gave up 1 base and J gave up 8 bases, with 14 bases separating them. CDR3 residues: CASSLVGGLGGYTF. The CDR3 bases are TGTGCCAGCAGCTTAGTTGGAGGGTTAGGCGGCTACACCTTC.

This clone was counted a few times. This chain joins TRBV5-6 and TRBJ1-5; 9 bases line up with TRBD1. V shed 4 bases and J 4 bases; nucleotides not matched to a gene: 3. The CDR3 covers 14 residues. CDR1 is SGHDT, CDR2 YYEEEE, per germline. The CDR3 coding sequence is TGTGCCAGCAGCCTAGGGACAGGGAATCAGCCCCAGCATTTT. It codes for CASSLGTGNQPQHF.

This chain connects TRBV14 to TRBJ2-1, with a weak D call TRBD1 (6 bases). Germline values: CDR1 SGHDN, CDR2 FVKESK. This CDR3 contains 12 residues. V was cut by 3 bases and J by 8 bases, with 8 bases left in between. The CDR3, as DNA: TGTGCCAGCAGCCATAGGGGGTATGAGCAGTTCTTC. This sequence encodes CASSHRGYEQFF. Full variable domain (remainder filled in from reference TRBV14 and TRBJ2-1): EAGVTQFPSHSVIEKGQTVTLRCDPISGHDNLYWYRRVMGKEIKFLLHFVKESKQDESGMPNNRFLAERTGGTYSTLKVQPAELEDSGVYFCASSHRGYEQFFGPGTRLTVL.

This chain uses TRBV6-1 with TRBJ2-7; D may be TRBD1 (6 bases). This CDR3 is 14 amino acids long. CDR1 is MNHNS, CDR2 SASEGT, per germline. V was clipped by 4 bases and J by 6 bases, with 16 bases between them. CDR3 in DNA: TGTGCCAGCAGTGGAGGGGGTTTTCTGGGCGAGCAGTACTTC. The encoded protein is CASSGGGFLGEQYF.

The chain employs TRBV27 and TRBJ2-7, with D possibly TRBD1 on 5 matching bases. Germline V gene sequence: CDR1 MNHEY, CDR2 SMNVEV (reference sequence). V was trimmed by 4 bases and J by 5 bases, leaving 12 bases between them. The CDR3 totals 13 residues. CDR3 DNA: TGTGCCAGCAGTTACCGACAGCTCCACGAGCAGTACTTC. This encodes CASSYRQLHEQYF.

The V and J genes are TRBV6-5 and TRBJ1-2; 9 bases match TRBD1. CDR1 MNHEY and CDR2 SVGAGI come from the germline V gene. V shed 7 bases and J 7 bases; nucleotides not matched to a gene: 7. The CDR3 has 13 amino acids. The CDR3 DNA sequence: TGTGCCAGCAAATTAGGGGACAGGGCTGGCTACACCTTC. Encoded protein: CASKLGDRAGYTF.

This chain links TRBV7-9 with TRBJ1-2; perhaps TRBD1 as D (5 bases). V was trimmed by 4 bases and J by 5 bases, leaving 17 bases between them. The CDR3 contains 15 residues. Germline V lookup: CDR1 SEHNR, CDR2 FQNEAQ (reference sequence). CDR3 nucleotides: TGTGCCAGCAGCTCAGGAGGGGTACGAGGGTATGGCTACACCTTC. Protein sequence: CASSSGGVRGYGYTF.

This chain uses TRBV27 with TRBJ2-7, with 10 bases aligning to TRBD1. Trimming cost V 5 bases and J 5 bases; bases outside gene matches: 9. CDR1 is MNHEY, CDR2 SMNVEV, per germline (reference sequence). The CDR3 sequence is 15 residues long. CDR3 in amino acids: CASSTPGQGRHEQYF. CDR3 nucleotide sequence: TGTGCCAGCAGTACACCGGGACAGGGGAGACACGAGCAGTACTTC.

The rearrangement joins TRBV27 to TRBJ1-6, with a weak D call TRBD1 (5 bases). This CDR3 spans 15 amino acids. Deletions cut 6 bases from V and 9 bases from J, with 18 bases between. Germline V CDR1 and CDR2: MNHEY, SMNVEV (reference sequence). CDR3 nucleotides: TGTGCCAGCAGCGGGGCGCGGGGCGAGGGTTCACCCCTCCACTTT. It is translated as CASSGARGEGSPLHF.

The chain couples TRBV11-3 to TRBJ2-3; D is ambiguous. Trimming took off 4 bases at V and 2 bases at J, with 10 bases between the two ends. CDR1 and CDR2 from the germline V gene are SGHNT and YENEEA. There are 14 residues in the CDR3. CDR3 protein: CASSSTPYTDTQYF. Written as DNA, the CDR3 is TGTGCCAGCAGCTCGACTCCATACACAGATACGCAGTATTTT.

V gene TRBV6-1 combines with J gene TRBJ2-3; a weak D match, TRBD1 (5 bases). The CDR3 contains 17 residues. CDR1 is MNHNS, CDR2 SASEGT, per germline. Trimming pared 0 bases from V and 8 bases from J, leaving 21 bases between. CDR3 in amino acids: CASSEAGVRSGLGTQYF. The CDR3 DNA reads TGTGCCAGCAGTGAAGCAGGGGTACGTTCCGGCCTGGGTACGCAGTATTTT.

This clone was picked up many times. In this CDR3 the conserved last residue, phenylalanine or tryptophan, is missing, so a read error is likely. This rearrangement joins TRBV28 to TRBJ1-5; D not resolved. This CDR3 is built from 11 residues. Deletions cut 3 bases from V and 7 bases from J, with 4 bases between. Germline values: CDR1 MDHEN, CDR2 SYDVKM. DNA for the CDR3: TGTGCCAGCAGTTTCCCACAGCCCCAGCATTTG. This encodes CASSFPQPQHL.

This clone came up a few times. Other DNA sequences within the sample encode an identical CDR3. J is TRBJ2-5 and V is TRBV5-1, with a possible D match to TRBD1 (5 bases). CDR3 length: 13 residues. The germline V gene encodes CDR1 SGHRS and CDR2 YFSETQ. The germline V and J ends were trimmed by 4 bases and 5 bases, with 12 bases remaining between them. DNA for the CDR3: TGCGCCAGCAGCCCCCAGGGTGGCGAGACCCAGTACTTC. Its protein is CASSPQGGETQYF.

This clone was seen a few times. This chain connects TRBV4-3 to TRBJ1-2; D is undetermined. The CDR3 spans 14 residues. Germline loops: CDR1 LGHNA, CDR2 YSLEER. The V end was cut by 1 base, the J end by 4 bases, with 10 bases between. The CDR3 region is CASSQAETVYGYTF. As DNA, the CDR3 is TGCGCCAGCAGCCAAGCGGAAACAGTCTATGGCTACACCTTC.